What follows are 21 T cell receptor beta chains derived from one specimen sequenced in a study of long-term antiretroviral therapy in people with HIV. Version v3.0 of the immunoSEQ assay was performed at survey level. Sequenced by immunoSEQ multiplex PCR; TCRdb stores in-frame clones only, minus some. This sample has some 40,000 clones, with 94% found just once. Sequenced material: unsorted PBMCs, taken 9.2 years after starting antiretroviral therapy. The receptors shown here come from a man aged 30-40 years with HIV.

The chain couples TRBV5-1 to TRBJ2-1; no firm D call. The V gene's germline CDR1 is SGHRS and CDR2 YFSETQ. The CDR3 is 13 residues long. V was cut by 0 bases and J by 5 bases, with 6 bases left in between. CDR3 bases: TGCGCCAGCAGCTTGGGGGTGGACAATGAGCAGTTCTTC. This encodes CASSLGVDNEQFF.

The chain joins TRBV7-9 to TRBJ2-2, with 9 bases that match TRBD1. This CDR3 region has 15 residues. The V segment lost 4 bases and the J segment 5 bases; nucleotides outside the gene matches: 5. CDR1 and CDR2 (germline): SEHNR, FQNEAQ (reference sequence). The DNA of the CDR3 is TGTGCCAGCAGCTCCGGGACAGGGTTTACCGGGGAGCTGTTTTTT. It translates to CASSSGTGFTGELFF.

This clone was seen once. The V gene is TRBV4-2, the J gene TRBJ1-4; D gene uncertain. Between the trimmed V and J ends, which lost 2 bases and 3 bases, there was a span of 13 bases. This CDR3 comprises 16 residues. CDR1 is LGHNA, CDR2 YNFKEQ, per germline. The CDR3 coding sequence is TGTGCCAGCAGCCAAAACCCCCCCGCGGCTAATGAAAAACTGTTTTTT. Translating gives CASSQNPPAANEKLFF.

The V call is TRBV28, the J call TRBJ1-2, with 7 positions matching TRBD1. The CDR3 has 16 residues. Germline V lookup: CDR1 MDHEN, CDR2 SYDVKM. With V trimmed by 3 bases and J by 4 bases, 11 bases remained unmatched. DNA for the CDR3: TGTGCCAGCAGTTTCCCCGGACAGGCTAAAATCTATGGCTACACCTTC. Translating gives CASSFPGQAKIYGYTF.

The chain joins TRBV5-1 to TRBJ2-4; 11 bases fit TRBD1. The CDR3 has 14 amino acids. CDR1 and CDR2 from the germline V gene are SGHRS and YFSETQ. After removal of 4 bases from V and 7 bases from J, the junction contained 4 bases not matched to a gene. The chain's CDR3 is CASSPGTGGNIQYF. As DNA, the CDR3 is TGCGCCAGCAGCCCCGGGACAGGGGGTAACATTCAGTACTTC. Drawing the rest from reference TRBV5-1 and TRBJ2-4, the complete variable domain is KAGVTQTPRYLIKTRGQQVTLSCSPISGHRSVSWYQQTPGQGLQFLFEYFSETQRNKGNFPGRFSGRQFSNSRSEMNVSTLELGDSALYLCASSPGTGGNIQYFGAGTRLSVL.

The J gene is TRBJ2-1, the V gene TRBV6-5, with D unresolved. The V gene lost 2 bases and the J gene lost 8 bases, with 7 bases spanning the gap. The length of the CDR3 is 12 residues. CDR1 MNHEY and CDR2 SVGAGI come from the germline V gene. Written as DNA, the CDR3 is TGTGCCAGCAGTTACCCCGGCCATGAGCAGTTCTTC. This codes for CASSYPGHEQFF.

CDR3 residues: CASSESRDRGLNEQFF. CDR3 sequence (DNA): TGTGCCAGCAGTGAATCCCGGGACAGGGGGCTCAATGAGCAGTTCTTC. The gene calls are TRBV6-1 and TRBJ2-1; 12 bases align to TRBD1. The CDR3 runs to 16 residues. Germline CDR1 and CDR2: MNHNS and SASEGT. The V segment lost 2 bases and the J segment 6 bases; nucleotides outside the gene matches: 5.

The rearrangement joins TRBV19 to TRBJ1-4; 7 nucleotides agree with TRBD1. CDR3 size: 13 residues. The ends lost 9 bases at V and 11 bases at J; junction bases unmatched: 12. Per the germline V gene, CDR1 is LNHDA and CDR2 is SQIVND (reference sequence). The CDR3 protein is CASAGDPGGKLFF. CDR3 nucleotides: TGTGCCAGCGCGGGGGATCCAGGGGGGAAACTGTTTTTT. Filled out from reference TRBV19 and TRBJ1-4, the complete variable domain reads DGGITQSPKYLFRKEGQNVTLSCEQNLNHDAMYWYRQDPGQGLRLIYYSQIVNDFQKGDIAEGYSVSREKKESFPLTVTSAQKNPTAFYLCASAGDPGGKLFFGSGTQLSVL.

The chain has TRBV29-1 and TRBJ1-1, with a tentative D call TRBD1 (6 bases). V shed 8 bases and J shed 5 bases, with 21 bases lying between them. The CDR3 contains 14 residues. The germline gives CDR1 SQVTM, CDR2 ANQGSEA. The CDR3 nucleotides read TGCAGCACCTCACAGGGTGAGTTGGGGACTGAAGCTTTCTTT. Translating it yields CSTSQGELGTEAFF.

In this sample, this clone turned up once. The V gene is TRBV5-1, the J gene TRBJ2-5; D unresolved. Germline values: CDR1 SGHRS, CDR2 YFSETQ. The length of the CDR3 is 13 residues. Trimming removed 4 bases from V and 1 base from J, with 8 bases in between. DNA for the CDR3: TGCGCCAGCAGCCCTGACACCCAAGAGACCCAGTACTTC. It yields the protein CASSPDTQETQYF.

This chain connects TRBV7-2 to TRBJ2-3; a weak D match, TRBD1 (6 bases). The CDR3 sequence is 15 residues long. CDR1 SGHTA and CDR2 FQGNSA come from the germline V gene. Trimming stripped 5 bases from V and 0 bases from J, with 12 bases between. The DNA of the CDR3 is TGTGCCAGCAGCCCACAGGGCCCTAGCACAGATACGCAGTATTTT. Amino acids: CASSPQGPSTDTQYF.

The CDR3 nucleotides read TGTGCCAGCAGCCACATCGGCAGGGACTCCTACGAGCAGTACGTC. Translating it yields CASSHIGRDSYEQYV. The V gene is TRBV16, the J gene TRBJ2-7, with a possible D match to TRBD1 (5 bases). The V end was cut by 3 bases, the J end by 0 bases, with 12 bases between. CDR1 and CDR2 from the germline V gene are KGHSY and FQNENV. This CDR3 has 15 residues.

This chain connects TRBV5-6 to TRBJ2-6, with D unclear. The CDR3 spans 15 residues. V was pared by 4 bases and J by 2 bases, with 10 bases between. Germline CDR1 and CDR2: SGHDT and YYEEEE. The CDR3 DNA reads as TGTGCCAGCAGCCGGTCAAGTACTGGGGCCAACGTCCTGACTTTC. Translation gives CASSRSSTGANVLTF.

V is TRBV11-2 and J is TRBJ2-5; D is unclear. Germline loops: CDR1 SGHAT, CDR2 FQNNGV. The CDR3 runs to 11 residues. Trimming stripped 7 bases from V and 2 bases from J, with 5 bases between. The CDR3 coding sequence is TGTGCCAGCACCTCTCAAGAGACCCAGTACTTC. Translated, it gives CASTSQETQYF.

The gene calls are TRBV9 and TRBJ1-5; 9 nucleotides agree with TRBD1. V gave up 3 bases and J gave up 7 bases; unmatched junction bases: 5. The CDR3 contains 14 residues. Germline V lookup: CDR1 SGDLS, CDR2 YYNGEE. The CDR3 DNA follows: TGTGCCAGCAGCGAGGGACAGGGCGGGCAGCCCCAGCATTTT. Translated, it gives CASSEGQGGQPQHF.

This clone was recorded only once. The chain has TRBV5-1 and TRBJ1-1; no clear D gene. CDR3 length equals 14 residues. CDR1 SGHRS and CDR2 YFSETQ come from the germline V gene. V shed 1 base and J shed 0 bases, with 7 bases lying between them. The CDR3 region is CASSLLEVNTEAFF. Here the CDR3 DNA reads TGCGCCAGCAGCTTGCTGGAAGTGAACACTGAAGCTTTCTTT.

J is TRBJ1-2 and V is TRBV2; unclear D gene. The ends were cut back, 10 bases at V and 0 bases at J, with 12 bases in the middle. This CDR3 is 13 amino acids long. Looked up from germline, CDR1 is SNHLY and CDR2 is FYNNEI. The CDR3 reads CAKKTKANYGYTF. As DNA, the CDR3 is TGTGCCAAAAAAACTAAAGCTAACTATGGCTACACCTTC.

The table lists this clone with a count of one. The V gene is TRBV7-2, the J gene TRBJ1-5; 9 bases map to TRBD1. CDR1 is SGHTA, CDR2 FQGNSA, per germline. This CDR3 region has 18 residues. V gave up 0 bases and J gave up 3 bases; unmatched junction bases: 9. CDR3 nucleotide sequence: TGTGCCAGCAGCTTAGCCCATAGCCGGGACAGGGACAATCAGCCCCAGCATTTT. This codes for CASSLAHSRDRDNQPQHF.

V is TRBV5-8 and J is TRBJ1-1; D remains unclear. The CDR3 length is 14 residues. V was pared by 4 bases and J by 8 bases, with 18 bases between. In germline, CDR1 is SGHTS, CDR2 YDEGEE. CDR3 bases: TGTGCCAGCAGCCAAAAGGCTCAAAGCCAAGAAGCTTTCTTT. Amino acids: CASSQKAQSQEAFF. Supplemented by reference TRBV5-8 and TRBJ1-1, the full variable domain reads EAGVTQSPTHLIKTRGQQATLRCSPISGHTSVYWYQQALGLGLQFLLWYDEGEERNRGNFPPRFSGRQFPNYSSELNVNALELEDSALYLCASSQKAQSQEAFFGQGTRLTVV.

The CDR3 nucleotides are TGTGCCAGCAGCTTGGGGACAGGATATTCAGATACGCAGTATTTT. Translating gives CASSLGTGYSDTQYF. The genes are TRBV5-4 and TRBJ2-3; 7 bases map to TRBD1. The V gene end was trimmed by 0 bases and the J gene end by 4 bases; junction bases not matched to a gene: 5. The CDR3 is 15 residues long. Germline lookup yields CDR1 SGHNT and CDR2 YYREEE (reference sequence).

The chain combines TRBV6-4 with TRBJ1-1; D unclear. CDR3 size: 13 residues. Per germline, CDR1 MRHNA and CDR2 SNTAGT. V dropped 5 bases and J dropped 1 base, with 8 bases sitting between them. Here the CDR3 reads CASSLGRNTEAFF. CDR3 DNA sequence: TGTGCCAGCAGTCTTGGTCGGAACACTGAAGCTTTCTTT.